This entry lists 26 T cell receptor beta chains sequenced from one sample in a study of early T cells in non-severe SARS-CoV-2 infection. Each CDR3 protein is one row after TCRdb ran MiXCR on the 5' RACE reads. The sample consists of roughly 55,000 distinct CDR3 sequences, roughly 6.8% of them appearing once. The sample comprised whole blood. The receptors were sampled from an adult who was a healthcare worker with PCR-confirmed SARS-CoV-2 infection or an uninfected control (not recorded which).

This clonotype was found a few times. This chain uses TRBV7-3 with TRBJ1-1; possibly TRBD1 for D (5 bases). The germline V gene has CDR1 SGHTA and CDR2 FQGTGA. The CDR3 totals 14 residues. Trimming stripped 5 bases from V and 1 base from J, with 11 bases between. The CDR3 protein is CASSPSGANTEAFF. CDR3 DNA sequence: TGTGCCAGCAGCCCCTCCGGGGCGAACACTGAAGCTTTCTTT.

Many counts were recorded for this clonotype. CDR3 coding DNA: TGTGCCAGCTCACCGGCTGAAAAACTGTTTTTT. Its protein is CASSPAEKLFF. This chain connects TRBV18 to TRBJ1-4; D not resolved. This CDR3 region has 11 residues. Trimming shortened V by 3 bases and J by 7 bases, and 3 bases separated the two germline ends. Germline CDR1 reads KGHSH; CDR2 reads LQKENI.

This clonotype was found many times. V is TRBV7-9 and J is TRBJ1-1; D might be TRBD1 (6 bases). The germline V gene encodes CDR1 SEHNR and CDR2 FQNEAQ (reference sequence). Trimming removed 5 bases from V and 7 bases from J, with 17 bases in between. CDR3 length equals 14 residues. The CDR3 coding sequence is TGTGCCAGCAGCCGAGGGGGTGAGAGAGGTGAAGCTTTCTTT. As protein: CASSRGGERGEAFF.

Only a few counts were recorded for this clonotype. The CDR3 DNA sequence: TGCGCCAGCAGCCCGGACAGGCCCCCCAATTCACCCCTCCACTTT. Translation gives CASSPDRPPNSPLHF. The genes are TRBV5-1 and TRBJ1-6; the match to TRBD1 covers 7 bases. Trimming cost V 4 bases and J 7 bases; bases outside gene matches: 8. Per the germline V gene, CDR1 is SGHRS and CDR2 is YFSETQ. This CDR3 has 15 residues.

This clonotype was seen more than once but under ten times. This sequence joins TRBV6-6 and TRBJ1-5, with D perhaps matching TRBD1 (5 bases). CDR3 size: 13 residues. Germline V gene lookup returns CDR1 MNHNY and CDR2 SVGAGI (reference sequence). The V end was cut by 7 bases, the J end by 4 bases, with 11 bases between. In DNA, the CDR3 is TGTGCCAGCATCCCCGAGGGGAATCAGCCCCAGCATTTT. Translation gives CASIPEGNQPQHF.

This clonotype was counted at least ten times. The chain recombines TRBV7-2 with TRBJ2-5; the match to TRBD2 covers 7 bases. This CDR3 contains 15 residues. The germline V gene has CDR1 SGHTA and CDR2 FQGNSA. Unmatched junction bases numbered 9, after V lost 3 bases and J lost 5 bases. Written as DNA, the CDR3 is TGTGCCAGCAGCTTGGGAGGGGCTACCAGGGAGACCCAGTACTTC. It specifies CASSLGGATRETQYF.

This clonotype was found a few times. The chain has TRBV29-1 and TRBJ2-7, with unresolved D. CDR3 length equals 13 residues. Germline assignment: CDR1 SQVTM and CDR2 ANQGSEA. The V gene lost 7 bases and the J gene lost 6 bases, with 19 bases spanning the gap. The CDR3 sequence: CSASGLTSREQYF. The CDR3 DNA reads TGCAGCGCATCCGGGCTCACCTCTCGCGAGCAGTACTTC.

This clonotype was seen a single time. A read error may explain this, as a much larger clone is one base away. V gene TRBV12-5 combines with J gene TRBJ2-5, with 10 nucleotides matching TRBD1. Germline-derived CDR1 and CDR2 are LGHNT and FRNRAP. The CDR3 spans 19 residues. DNA of the CDR3: TGTGCTAGTGGTTTCGCCCGGGACAGGGGCGCTGGATCGGGGTGGACCCAGAACTTC. Amino acid sequence: CASGFARDRGAGSGWTQNF.

This clonotype appeared many times. The V call is TRBV20-1, the J call TRBJ2-3, with 8 bases aligning to TRBD1. This CDR3 region has 16 residues. V was clipped by 6 bases and J by 4 bases; unmatched bases: 15. Germline CDR1 DFQATT, CDR2 SNEGSKA (reference sequence). CDR3 residues: CSAILKTGVGPDTQYF. The CDR3 bases are TGCAGTGCGATACTCAAGACAGGGGTCGGGCCAGATACGCAGTATTTT.

Ten or more counts support this clonotype. The V and J genes are TRBV6-2 or TRBV6-3 and TRBJ2-5; TRBD2 matches 9 bases. Germline assignment: CDR1 MNHEY and CDR2 SVGEGT. This CDR3 has 19 residues. Trimming took 2 bases from V and 5 from J; bases not matched to a gene: 18. The CDR3 loop is CASSYGPSGAGPGRETQYF. For the CDR3, the DNA is TGTGCCAGCAGTTACGGCCCTAGCGGGGCCGGACCGGGGAGGGAGACCCAGTACTTC.

This clonotype was detected a few times. The chain has TRBV7-2 and TRBJ2-5; TRBD2 matches at 7 bases. This CDR3 has 14 amino acids. V lost 3 bases to trimming and J lost 5 bases; unmatched junction nucleotides: 6. Germline CDR1 is SGHTA and CDR2 is FQGNSA. CDR3 DNA sequence: TGTGCCAGCAGCTTTTGGGGGGGAGCGGAGACCCAGTACTTC. Translated: CASSFWGGAETQYF.

The sample holds a few counts of this clonotype. CDR3 sequence reads: CASSLGRGVSTDTQYF. Here the CDR3 DNA reads TGTGCCAGCAGCTTAGGACGAGGGGTATCCACAGATACGCAGTATTTT. The rearrangement links TRBV7-9 to TRBJ2-3; the D call may be TRBD1 or TRBD2 (5 bases each). Germline V gene data show CDR1 as SEHNR and CDR2 as FQNEAQ (reference sequence). The CDR3 is made up of 16 amino acids. Deletions cut 1 base from V and 2 bases from J, with 13 bases between.

This clonotype was picked up many times. An end of the junction differs from the germline gene, which may be a read error. CDR3 region: CASGSTSGGAHQSNQQFF. Here the CDR3 DNA reads TGTGCCAGCGGGTCGACTAGCGGGGGGGCCCATCAGTCCAATCAGCAGTTCTTC. V usage is TRBV12-3 or TRBV12-4 and J usage is TRBJ2-1; 14 positions agree with TRBD2. This CDR3 region has 18 residues.

The V call is TRBV9, the J call TRBJ1-1; D call uncertain. Trimming pared 4 bases from V and 1 base from J, leaving 17 bases between. The CDR3 length is 16 residues. Germline V lookup: CDR1 SGDLS, CDR2 YYNGEE. Written as DNA, the CDR3 is TGTGCCAGCAGCCGAACTGAGGACCGAAAGAACACTGAAGCTTTCTTT. Translated, it gives CASSRTEDRKNTEAFF.

This clonotype was recorded many times. This sequence joins TRBV7-9 and TRBJ1-1, with D unresolved. This CDR3 comprises 11 residues. Germline V gene data show CDR1 as SEHNR and CDR2 as FQNEAQ (reference sequence). Trimming shortened V by 4 bases and J by 6 bases, and 6 bases separated the two germline ends. The CDR3 loop is CASSSVPEAFF. The CDR3 DNA is TGTGCCAGCAGCTCGGTCCCTGAAGCTTTCTTT.

At least ten counts were recorded for this clonotype. The rearrangement uses TRBV4-3 and TRBJ2-6; TRBD1 aligns across 7 bases. J gave up 0 bases and V 2 bases, and 1 base lay outside the gene matches. The CDR3 extends over 16 amino acids. Per germline, CDR1 LGHNA and CDR2 YSLEER. The CDR3 coding sequence is TGCGCCAGCAGCCAATGGGACAGCTCTGGGGCCAACGTCCTGACTTTC. This encodes CASSQWDSSGANVLTF.

J is TRBJ2-7 and V is TRBV12-3 or TRBV12-4; D call uncertain. The CDR3 consists of 14 residues. Trimming stripped 4 bases from V and 2 bases from J, with 12 bases between. The CDR3 coding sequence is TGTGCCAGCAGTTCGGAGAATCGTCCCTACGAGCAGTACTTC. The encoded protein is CASSSENRPYEQYF.

This clonotype came up many times. This chain joins TRBV7-9 and TRBJ2-2; D is unresolved. Germline CDR1 is SEHNR and CDR2 is FQNEAQ (reference sequence). The CDR3 spans 12 residues. The ends were cut back, 2 bases at V and 4 bases at J, with 2 bases in the middle. The DNA of the CDR3 is TGTGCCAGCAGCTTACCCACCGGGGAGCTGTTTTTT. Protein sequence: CASSLPTGELFF.

This clonotype has at least ten counts. The DNA of the CDR3 is TGTGCCAGCAGTTACGAAGGGGGCTCTGGGGCCAACGTCCTGACTTTC. It translates to CASSYEGGSGANVLTF. The chain recombines TRBV6-5 with TRBJ2-6, with a tentative D call TRBD1 (6 bases). Germline CDR1 reads MNHEY; CDR2 reads SVGAGI. V was cut by 2 bases and J by 0 bases, with 8 bases left in between. This CDR3 has 16 residues.

This clonotype was counted only a few times. J is TRBJ2-3 and V is TRBV14; tentative D call: TRBD2 (6 bases). The germline V and J ends were trimmed by 6 bases and 4 bases, with 20 bases remaining between them. The CDR3 runs to 16 residues. Germline V gene lookup returns CDR1 SGHDN and CDR2 FVKESK. Written as DNA, the CDR3 is TGTGCCAGCAGGGGCCCGGAGGGCTTGCCCCCAGATACGCAGTATTTT. Translation gives CASRGPEGLPPDTQYF.

This clonotype was observed many times. The gene calls are TRBV4-1 and TRBJ2-3; TRBD2 matches at 8 bases. CDR1 MGHRA and CDR2 YSYEKL come from the germline V gene. This CDR3 region has 14 residues. Trimming at V came to 1 base and at J to 6 bases, leaving 3 bases not matched to a gene. The CDR3 DNA follows: TGCGCCAGCAGCCAAGTTGGGACTAGTGATACGCAGTATTTT. It is translated as CASSQVGTSDTQYF.

V gene TRBV9 combines with J gene TRBJ1-1; D call uncertain. The CDR3 runs 13 residues. Germline V gene sequence: CDR1 SGDLS, CDR2 YYNGEE. Deletions cut 3 bases from V and 0 bases from J, with 6 bases between. The CDR3 nucleotides read TGTGCCAGCAGCGCAATCCTGAACACTGAAGCTTTCTTT. This sequence encodes CASSAILNTEAFF.

The chain recombines TRBV11-3 with TRBJ1-3; no definite D call. This CDR3 has 15 residues. Trimming stripped 5 bases from V and 0 bases from J, with 11 bases between. CDR1 and CDR2 from the germline V gene are SGHNT and YENEEA. CDR3 sequence reads: CASSRLPGSGNTIYF. CDR3 nucleotides: TGTGCCAGCAGCCGACTCCCCGGCTCTGGAAACACCATATATTTT. Filled out from reference TRBV11-3 and TRBJ1-3, the complete variable domain reads EAGVVQSPRYKIIEKKQPVAFWCNPISGHNTLYWYLQNLGQGPELLIRYENEEAVDDSQLPKDRFSAERLKGVDSTLKIQPAELGDSAVYLCASSRLPGSGNTIYFGEGSWLTVV.

At least ten counts were recorded for this clonotype. This sequence joins TRBV30 and TRBJ1-3; 10 bases match TRBD1. V dropped 1 base and J dropped 4; count of bases not matched to a gene: 1. Germline V gene lookup returns CDR1 GTSNPN and CDR2 SVGIG (reference sequence). The CDR3 covers 14 residues. The CDR3: CAWSAGQGGNTIYF. The DNA of the CDR3 is TGTGCCTGGAGTGCGGGACAGGGGGGAAACACCATATATTTT.

This clonotype was seen ten or more times. J is TRBJ2-1 and V is TRBV5-1; D is possibly TRBD1 or TRBD2 (6 bases each). The CDR3 consists of 15 residues. V was trimmed by 2 bases and J by 3 bases, leaving 12 bases between them. In germline, CDR1 is SGHRS, CDR2 YFSETQ. Here the CDR3 DNA reads TGCGCCAGCAGCTTAAAGGGGGGAAGCTACAATGAGCAGTTCTTC. Its translation is CASSLKGGSYNEQFF.

This clonotype was counted a few times. The rearrangement uses TRBV4-1 and TRBJ2-5; tentatively, D is TRBD2 (6 bases). The CDR3 spans 16 residues. V lost 1 base and J 2 bases, leaving 14 bases between the germline ends. Germline V lookup: CDR1 MGHRA, CDR2 YSYEKL. CDR3: CASSQVGGGVQETQYF. The CDR3 DNA is TGCGCCAGCAGCCAAGTGGGCGGCGGGGTACAAGAGACCCAGTACTTC.